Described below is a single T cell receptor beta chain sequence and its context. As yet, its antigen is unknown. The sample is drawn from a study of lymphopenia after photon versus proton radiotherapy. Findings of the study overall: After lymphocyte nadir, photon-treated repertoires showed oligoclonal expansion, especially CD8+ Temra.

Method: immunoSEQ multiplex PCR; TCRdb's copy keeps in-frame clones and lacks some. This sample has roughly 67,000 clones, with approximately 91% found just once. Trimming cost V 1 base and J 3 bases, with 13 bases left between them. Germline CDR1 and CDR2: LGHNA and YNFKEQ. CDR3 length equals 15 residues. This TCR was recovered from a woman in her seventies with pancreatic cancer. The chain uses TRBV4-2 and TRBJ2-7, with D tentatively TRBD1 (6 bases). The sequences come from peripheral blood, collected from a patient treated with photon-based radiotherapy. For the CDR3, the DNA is TGTGCCAGCAGCCAAGCCCGGCAGGGGTACTACGAGCAGTACTTC. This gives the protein CASSQARQGYYEQYF.